A single sample is the source of the 13 T cell receptor beta chains below, sequenced in a study of metastatic and nonmetastatic thyroid tumors. TCRdb used MiXCR to call clones anew from the PCR reads. The sample consists of about 20,000 clones, 15% to 18% of them appearing once. Not a single patient had been given any form of treatment at any point before undergoing thyroid surgery. Sequencing was carried out using blood. Receptor source: a female donor with papillary thyroid cancer or a benign thyroid nodule (not recorded which). Some clones in this sample may be carry-over from other donors' samples.

In its sample, this clone was seen many times. CDR3 DNA sequence: TGCGCCAGCAGCTTCGGACTAGCGTTCCCCTACAATGAGCAGTTCTTC. Translating it yields CASSFGLAFPYNEQFF. The genes are TRBV5-1 and TRBJ2-1; TRBD2 aligns across 9 bases. CDR1 SGHRS and CDR2 YFSETQ come from the germline V gene. Trimming at V came to 2 bases and at J to 2 bases, leaving 5 bases not matched to a gene. The CDR3 spans 16 residues.

Turning to this clone: A much larger clone sits a single nucleotide away, making a read error possible. The chain joins TRBV30 to TRBJ2-1; D gene ambiguous. There are 11 residues in the CDR3. The germline V gene has CDR1 GTSNPN and CDR2 SVGIG (reference sequence). The CDR3 DNA sequence: TGTCCGCTATCGGGCCCCAATGAGCAGTTCTTC. Translated: CPLSGPNEQFF.

This clone is labeled as medium-sized. The CDR3 region has the DNA TGTGCCAGCAGTGAGTGGGGGCGAAATTCACCCCTCCACTTT. Translated: CASSEWGRNSPLHF. The chain employs TRBV6-1 and TRBJ1-6, with a weak D call TRBD1 (6 bases). Germline loops: CDR1 MNHNS, CDR2 SASEGT. V lost 3 bases, J lost 7 bases, and 10 bases lay in between. The CDR3 length is 14 residues.

This sequence joins TRBV20-1 and TRBJ2-2, with 8 bases that match TRBD1. V shed 4 bases, J shed 0 bases, and the junction held 4 bases outside the gene matches. This CDR3 spans 15 amino acids. Germline V gene lookup returns CDR1 DFQATT and CDR2 SNEGSKA (reference sequence). DNA for the CDR3: TGCAGTGCTACGCCACAGGGGGCGAACACCGGGGAGCTGTTTTTT. As protein: CSATPQGANTGELFF.

By share, this clone counts as medium-sized. The V call is TRBV12-3 or TRBV12-4, the J call TRBJ2-7, with 9 bases aligning to TRBD1. This CDR3 region has 14 residues. With 6 bases clipped from V and 5 bases from J, the junction kept 8 bases outside the gene matches. CDR3 DNA: TGTGCCAGCAGGCTAGGACAGGGGCTTAACGAGCAGTACTTC. Amino acids: CASRLGQGLNEQYF.

This clone was seen repeatedly, ten times or more. CDR3 sequence: CSARENILAKNIQYF. CDR3 nucleotides: TGCAGTGCTAGAGAAAATATCCTAGCCAAAAACATTCAGTACTTC. The genes are TRBV20-1 and TRBJ2-4, with no clear D. Germline V gives CDR1 DFQATT, CDR2 SNEGSKA (reference sequence). V was shortened by 0 bases and J by 0 bases, with 9 bases between the two germline ends. The CDR3 contains 15 residues.

This clone was seen a handful of times. A much larger clonotype is one base distant, so this may be a read error. The chain combines TRBV9 with TRBJ2-2; 7 nucleotides align to TRBD1. The CDR3 has 13 residues. Germline V CDR1 and CDR2: SGDLS, YYNGEE. CDR3 DNA sequence: TGTGCCAACAGCGTACAGGGGCCCGGGGAGCTGTTTTTT. Translating gives CANSVQGPGELFF. Full variable domain (outside the CDR3, taken from reference TRBV9 and TRBJ2-2): DSGVTQTPKHLITATGQRVTLRCSPRSGDLSVYWYQQSLDQGLQFLIQYYNGEERAKGNILERFSAQQFPDLHSELNLSSLELGDSALYFCANSVQGPGELFFGEGSRLTVL.

By share, this clone ranks as medium-sized (0.01 to 0.1%). The CDR3 DNA sequence: TGTGCCAGCAGTTTATACAGAGGAAATCAGCCCCAGCATTTT. Its translation: CASSLYRGNQPQHF. The rearrangement joins TRBV28 to TRBJ1-5; no clear D gene. The V gene's germline CDR1 is MDHEN and CDR2 SYDVKM. V lost 1 base, J lost 4 bases, and 8 bases lay in between. CDR3 length: 14 amino acids.

This clone was seen only a few times. This sequence joins TRBV6-1 and TRBJ2-7, with 13 positions matching TRBD2. The CDR3 contains 16 residues. J lost 4 bases, V lost 6 bases, and 9 bases had no gene match. Germline V gives CDR1 MNHNS, CDR2 SASEGT. CDR3 coding DNA: TGTGCCAGCAGCCACCTTGGACTAGCGGGAGTTTACGAGCAGTACTTC. This translates into CASSHLGLAGVYEQYF.

In this sample, this clone turned up many times. This rearrangement joins TRBV4-3 to TRBJ2-1; D tentatively fits TRBD1 or TRBD2 (5 bases each). Germline V gives CDR1 LGHNA, CDR2 YSLEER. Trimming took off 0 bases at V and 10 bases at J, with 16 bases between the two ends. CDR3 length: 15 amino acids. CDR3 loop: CASSQDHRGEWEQFF. The CDR3 DNA is TGCGCCAGCAGCCAAGATCATAGAGGGGAATGGGAGCAGTTCTTC.

This clone is labeled as medium-sized. The rearrangement uses TRBV6-2 or TRBV6-3 and TRBJ2-1, with D possibly matching TRBD2 (7 bases). The V end was cut by 2 bases, the J end by 8 bases, with 16 bases between. The CDR3 is 15 amino acids. Germline V gene lookup returns CDR1 MNHEY and CDR2 SVGEGT. In DNA form, the CDR3 reads TGTGCCAGCAGTTACGGCCGCGGGGGCCTGGATGAGCAGTTCTTC. Translating gives CASSYGRGGLDEQFF.

This clone was detected ten times or more. This chain uses TRBV5-6 with TRBJ2-7; D remains ambiguous. This CDR3 is built from 12 residues. The germline CDR1 and CDR2 sequences are SGHDT and YYEEEE. The V gene lost 3 bases and the J gene lost 0 bases, with 4 bases spanning the gap. Here the CDR3 DNA reads TGTGCCAGCAGCTCACTCTCCTACGAGCAGTACTTC. Translating it yields CASSSLSYEQYF. The whole variable domain, filled in from reference TRBV5-6 and TRBJ2-7, reads DAGVTQSPTHLIKTRGQQVTLRCSPKSGHDTVSWYQQALGQGPQFIFQYYEEEERQRGNFPDRFSGHQFPNYSSELNVNALLLGDSALYLCASSSLSYEQYFGPGTRLTVT.

There are many counts of this clone. This chain uses TRBV20-1 with TRBJ1-2; D unclear. CDR1 is DFQATT, CDR2 SNEGSKA, per germline (reference sequence). The V end was cut by 0 bases, the J end by 5 bases, with 10 bases between. CDR3 size: 13 residues. Here the CDR3 DNA reads TGCAGTGCTAGAGAAGAGCTCTCGTATGGCTACACCTTC. Translated: CSAREELSYGYTF.